This TCR beta chain was identified in a study of Ad26.COV2.S vaccination and SARS-CoV-2 variants (dated by TCRdb to the early 2020s). Regarding the study in general: Donors in the vaccine arm were drawn from COV1001, a multicentre, randomized, double-blind, placebo-controlled phase I-IIa trial testing Ad26.COV2.S in healthy adults. Ad26.COV2.S was given intramuscularly at 5x10^10 or 1x10^11 viral particles, as a single shot or as two shots 56 days apart. The specificity and breadth of SARS-CoV-2-reactive T cell receptors after Ad26.COV2.S vaccination were assessed by TCRbeta repertoire sequencing. A total of 32 samples were included in the TCR-sequenced set, comprising approximately 20 Ad26.COV2.S vaccine recipients, 5 placebo recipients and 8 SARS-CoV-2 convalescent individuals. Trial participants were randomized into five groups of five: low-dose or high-dose Ad26.COV2.S given once or twice, or placebo on both occasions. Investigators did not know the trial group allocation while performing experiments and assessing outcomes.

V loses 4 bases, J loses 12 bases, and the germline ends lie 15 bases apart. Taken from cysteine to phenylalanine, the CDR3 has 13 residues. The sequence is cut down to CDR3 DNA, 39 bases in frame from base 1. In the germline V gene, CDR1 corresponds to MNHEY and CDR2 to SVGEGT. Per the publication, the treatment or condition label means: around 19 received Ad26.COV2.S at low or high dose, single or two shots; about 5 received placebo; per-sample allocation not given. Repertoires of vaccine and placebo recipients were sequenced from samples taken on day 63 after the first injection. In Cohort 1b, about two dozen adults aged 18-55 years were enrolled at a single site in Boston, USA, between 29 July and 7 August 2020. Ad26.COV2.S consisted of a replication-incompetent adenovirus type 26 vector by which a prefusion-stabilized SARS-CoV-2 spike protein from the original Wuhan strain was expressed. The immunoSEQ Assay was the method used to sequence TCRbeta CDR3 regions. After extraction, genomic DNA underwent amplification by bias-controlled multiplex PCR, followed by high-throughput sequencing. Per the original workflow: To quantify the absolute abundance of every unique TCRbeta CDR3 region, sequences were collapsed and filtered. T cell fraction was estimated by normalizing TCRbeta template counts to usable DNA, with usable DNA measured through amplification of reference genes found in all nucleated cells. Repertoire TCRs were annotated as SARS-CoV-2-specific when V gene, CDR3 amino acid sequence and J gene were exactly matched to a known reactive TCR set. The reference SARS-CoV-2 TCR set came from MIRA and was filtered for enrichment in COVID-19-positive ImmuneCODE repertoires, removing public or cross-reactive TCRs. Using the MIRA antigens, annotated TCRs were further analysed by specific ORF or by position within an ORF. Breadth was defined as the number of annotated unique rearrangements divided by the total number of unique productive rearrangements, and depth was defined as the summed frequency of the annotated unique rearrangements. Group comparisons of TCR breadth used two-sided Wilcoxon rank-sum tests. This is the immuneACCESS table as TCRdb keeps it, with only in-frame sequences that have V and J called. A part of the clones is gone; compared with another copy, unresolved V genes explain less than half, and the rest is unexplained. V and J calls and clone size are as listed in that table; D and trimming were resolved from the DNA. This sample has about 370,000 clones in its table, and roughly nine tenths of those were observed once. Roughly 3.2% of the sample goes to the ten largest clones.

Note on this clone: Which antigen it targets is not known. Base-call qualities are not available, and no considerably larger clone is one nucleotide away.

Overall results and qualifications from the work: Substantial breadth of spike-specific CD8+ and CD4+ T cell responses was reported after vaccination. Compared with placebo recipients, Ad26.COV2.S recipients showed higher spike-specific TCR breadth (P = 0.0014). According to the authors, total T cell responses may have been underestimated by the TCR breadth and depth analyses. The study was not powered for comparison of responses between vaccine doses or regimens. Vaccine and placebo recipients had similar non-spike TCR breadth, a finding consistent with the vaccine containing only spike.

The sample here was peripheral blood, taken in a trial of Ad26.COV2.S vaccine versus placebo. The sequence was collected from a person between 18 and 59 years old who received the Ad26.COV2.S COVID-19 vaccine or a placebo. The chain was built from TRBV6-2 or TRBV6-3 and TRBJ1-4; the D gene cannot be named for sure. The CDR3 protein sequence reads: CASSWLSGKELFF. The sequenced DNA is TGTGCCAGCAGTTGGCTTTCGGGAAAGGAACTGTTTTTT.